A single sample gave rise to the 11 T cell receptor beta chains below, sequenced in a study of T cell responses to AZD1222 COVID-19 vaccine. Clones were sequenced by immunoSEQ multiplex PCR, and TCRdb holds only the in-frame ones, with some missing. The profile shows approximately 120,000 clones, around 85% of them singletons. The material sequenced was peripheral blood, taken 28 days after the second AZD1222 dose. These receptors were taken from an adult who received the AZD1222 COVID-19 vaccine.

J is TRBJ1-6 and V is TRBV3-1 (or the pseudogene TRBV3-2), with 9 bases identical to TRBD1. This CDR3 is 14 amino acids long. Germline CDR1 is LGHDT and CDR2 is YNNKEL (reference sequence). V lost 9 bases to trimming and J lost 6 bases; unmatched junction nucleotides: 6. CDR3 DNA sequence: TGTGCCAGTGGGACAGGGTCGATTAATTCACCCCTCCACTTT. Amino acids: CASGTGSINSPLHF.

This rearrangement joins TRBV5-4 to TRBJ2-5, with D uncertain. Germline V gives CDR1 SGHNT, CDR2 YYREEE (reference sequence). The CDR3 sequence is 13 residues long. V lost 1 base and J lost 2, with 6 bases in between. In DNA, the CDR3 is TGTGCCAGCAGCTTGATCGGGCAAGAGACCCAGTACTTC. Protein: CASSLIGQETQYF.

V is TRBV6-2 or TRBV6-3 and J is TRBJ2-7; D is possibly TRBD1 (5 bases). Germline V lookup: CDR1 MNHEY, CDR2 SVGEGT. There are 16 residues in the CDR3. The ends were cut back, 6 bases at V and 1 base at J, with 19 bases in the middle. Written as DNA, the CDR3 is TGTGCCAGCAGCCTCACATATAGACAGTATTCCTACGAGCAGTACTTC. Translation: CASSLTYRQYSYEQYF.

The rearrangement links TRBV28 to TRBJ1-5; D possibly corresponds to TRBD1 (5 bases). Germline CDR1 and CDR2: MDHEN and SYDVKM. The CDR3 has 14 residues. V gave up 6 bases and J gave up 2 bases, with 11 bases separating them. The DNA of the CDR3 is TGTGCCAGCAGACCGGGGGGAGGCAATCAGCCCCAGCATTTT. This gives the protein CASRPGGGNQPQHF.

The chain couples TRBV5-1 to TRBJ2-3, with D tentatively TRBD2 (6 bases). Trimming shortened V by 4 bases and J by 4 bases, and 13 bases separated the two germline ends. Germline V gene data show CDR1 as SGHRS and CDR2 as YFSETQ. This CDR3 has 14 residues. This CDR3 reads CASSGGFGPDTQYF. CDR3 nucleotide sequence: TGCGCCAGCAGCGGGGGGTTCGGCCCAGATACGCAGTATTTT.

As for this clone: The sample has other DNA sequences that encode this CDR3 too. V usage is TRBV7-9 and J usage is TRBJ1-5, with D hard to call. Looked up from germline, CDR1 is SEHNR and CDR2 is FQNEAQ (reference sequence). V lost 0 bases and J 0 bases, leaving 3 bases between the germline ends. The CDR3 totals 14 residues. The CDR3: CASSLAGSNQPQHF. The CDR3 region has the DNA TGTGCCAGCAGCTTAGCCGGTAGCAATCAGCCCCAGCATTTT.

V gene TRBV14 combines with J gene TRBJ1-2; D gene unclear. This CDR3 is 15 amino acids long. Looked up from germline, CDR1 is SGHDN and CDR2 is FVKESK. The V end was cut by 0 bases, the J end by 7 bases, with 15 bases between. CDR3 protein: CASSQDRSNIGGYTF. The CDR3 DNA sequence: TGTGCCAGCAGCCAAGATCGCTCCAATATTGGTGGCTACACCTTC.

The V and J genes are TRBV3-1 (or the pseudogene TRBV3-2) and TRBJ1-6, with D perhaps matching TRBD1 (5 bases). The CDR3 sequence is 13 residues long. Trimming removed 4 bases from V and 7 bases from J, with 8 bases in between. From germline, CDR1 is LGHDT and CDR2 YNNKEL (reference sequence). CDR3 residues: CASSPGGNSPLHF. The CDR3 bases are TGTGCCAGCAGCCCCGGGGGGAATTCACCCCTCCACTTT.

The chain carries TRBV5-4 and TRBJ1-3, with D hard to call. V lost 4 bases, J lost 4 bases, and 9 bases lay in between. Germline-derived CDR1 and CDR2 are SGHNT and YYREEE (reference sequence). The CDR3 runs to 13 residues. This CDR3 reads CASSPTSGNTIYF. The CDR3 DNA reads TGTGCCAGCAGCCCGACTTCGGGAAACACCATATATTTT.

The rearrangement links TRBV5-1 to TRBJ2-3; D is unresolved. V dropped 7 bases and J dropped 2 bases, with 14 bases sitting between them. Germline lookup yields CDR1 SGHRS and CDR2 YFSETQ. The CDR3 length is 14 residues. The CDR3 region has the DNA TGCGCCAGCTCTCCGGGCACCTCCACAGATACGCAGTATTTT. It specifies CASSPGTSTDTQYF.

This chain uses TRBV6-2 or TRBV6-3 with TRBJ1-1; 7 bases are a match to TRBD1. Germline V gene lookup returns CDR1 MNHEY and CDR2 SVGEGT. The CDR3 totals 15 residues. The V segment lost 6 bases and the J segment 4 bases; nucleotides outside the gene matches: 11. The CDR3 loop is CASSSGQVRGTEAFF. The CDR3 nucleotides are TGTGCCAGCAGCTCAGGACAGGTTCGCGGCACTGAAGCTTTCTTT.